A single T cell receptor beta chain is shown here with its context. Its antigen is as yet unknown. This sample stems from a study of shared clonotypes between healthy human individuals. Study-level information: Ranging from 18 to 49 in age, donors were two women and a few men. Findings and caveats of the study: The rarefaction results pointed to incomplete sorted-subset sequencing despite large depth. The study generally estimated greater richness for naive than memory subsets.

Using immunoSEQ multiplex PCR, the repertoire was profiled, and TCRdb retains in-frame clones only, with some absent. The table shows around 2,100,000 clones, with around 96% occurring only once. Naive CD8 cells, CD45RO-negative and positively selected for CCR7, excluded terminally differentiated effector memory CD45RA+ cells. Material: naive CD8+ T cells sorted from blood. The receptor comes from a man between 18 and 35 years old in good health.

The CDR3 DNA reads as TGTGCCAGCAGCGCCGAGGGACAGGGCGACGAGCAGTACTTC. Translating it yields CASSAEGQGDEQYF. The genes are TRBV9 and TRBJ2-7, with 9 bases matching TRBD1. The V and J ends lost 3 bases and 5 bases, in that order; junction bases with no gene match: 6. CDR3 size: 14 residues. Germline V lookup: CDR1 SGDLS, CDR2 YYNGEE.